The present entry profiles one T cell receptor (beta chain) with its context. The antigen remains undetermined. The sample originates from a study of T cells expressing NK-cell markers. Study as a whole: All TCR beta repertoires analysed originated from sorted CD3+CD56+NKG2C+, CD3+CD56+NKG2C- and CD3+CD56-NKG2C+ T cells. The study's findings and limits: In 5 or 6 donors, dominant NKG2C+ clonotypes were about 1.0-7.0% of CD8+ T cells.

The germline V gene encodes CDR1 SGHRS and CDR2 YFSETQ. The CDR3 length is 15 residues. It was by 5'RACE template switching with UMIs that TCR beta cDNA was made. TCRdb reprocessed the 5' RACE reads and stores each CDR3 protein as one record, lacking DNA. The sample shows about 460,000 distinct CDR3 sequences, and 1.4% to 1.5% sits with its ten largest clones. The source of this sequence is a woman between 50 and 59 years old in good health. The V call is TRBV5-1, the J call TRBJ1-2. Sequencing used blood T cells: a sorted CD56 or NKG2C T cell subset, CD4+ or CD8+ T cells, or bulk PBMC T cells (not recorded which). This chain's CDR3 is CASSLEMSGIYGYTF. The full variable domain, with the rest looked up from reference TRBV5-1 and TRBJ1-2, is KAGVTQTPRYLIKTRGQQVTLSCSPISGHRSVSWYQQTPGQGLQFLFEYFSETQRNKGNFPGRFSGRQFSNSRSEMNVSTLELGDSALYLCASSLEMSGIYGYTFGSGTRLTVV.